The source of this TCR beta chain is a study of beta chain features in type 1 diabetes. The overall study: Over all samples combined, fewer than 130,000,000 sorted cells were examined.

Expressed TCRB transcripts were sequenced, since all the RNA that had been isolated was reverse transcribed. An average roughly 3.3 million reads came from naive, central memory and regulatory T cell samples. Here immunoSEQ multiplex PCR was the method, and the copy in TCRdb shows in-frame clones only, minus some. In the table there are 120,000 to 150,000 clones, about 44% of which are singletons. Whole-study findings and limits: HLA effects on TCRB rearrangement stayed unresolved here.

On this clone itself: The antigen is unknown.

V lost 7 bases and J lost 1; bases outside the gene matches: 6. CDR1 is MNHEY, CDR2 SVGAGI, per germline. This CDR3 spans 14 amino acids. The V gene is TRBV6-5, the J gene TRBJ1-1; 7 bases map to TRBD1. Sequencing was carried out using Tregs from blood. This receptor was obtained from a man younger than 30 in good health. In DNA form, the CDR3 reads TGTGCCAGCACTCCGACAGGGAGGAACACTGAAGCTTTCTTT. It encodes CASTPTGRNTEAFF.